These T cell receptor beta chains were read from a single sample in a study of T cell changes during pregnancy in multiple sclerosis. Some clones are missing from TCRdb's copy, which holds only in-frame ones; the method was immunoSEQ multiplex PCR. Of roughly 31,000 clones listed, around nine tenths were seen once; the top ten hold roughly 0.74%. Sequenced material: CD4+ T cells from peripheral blood mononuclear cells, taken in the first trimester of pregnancy. Every receptor here comes from a female donor with multiple sclerosis, enrolled in a pregnancy study. CDR3s include the opening cysteine and the closing phenylalanine or tryptophan. Fields, in order: CDR3 DNA, CDR3 protein, D gene, J gene, clone size, V gene. A D gene is named only where the DNA matches it firmly. Clone size is given for some rows only: seen once, a few or many times, or a class if the clone is expanded.

CDR3 DNA: TGTGCCAGCAGCCCTTTAGCGGGGGTAGAGGCCTACGAGCAGTACTTC; CDR3 protein: CASSPLAGVEAYEQYF; D gene: TRBD2; J gene: TRBJ2-7; clone size: .; V gene: TRBV9
CDR3 DNA: TGTGCCAGTAGTATATCGGGCGGGACAGACTATGGCTACACCTTC; CDR3 protein: CASSISGGTDYGYTF; D gene: TRBD1; J gene: TRBJ1-2; clone size: .; V gene: TRBV19
CDR3 DNA: TGTGCCACCAGCACCCTGACAGTCTATGGCTACACCTTC; CDR3 protein: CATSTLTVYGYTF; D gene: .; J gene: TRBJ1-2; clone size: .; V gene: TRBV15
CDR3 DNA: TGTGCCATCAGTGACTACAGGGTAGGGGGCAATGAGCAGTTCTTC; CDR3 protein: CAISDYRVGGNEQFF; D gene: .; J gene: TRBJ2-1; clone size: .; V gene: TRBV10-3
CDR3 DNA: TGTGCCAGCAGCACGCAGGGAAACACTGAAGCTTTCTTT; CDR3 protein: CASSTQGNTEAFF; D gene: .; J gene: TRBJ1-1; clone size: .; V gene: TRBV7-2
CDR3 DNA: TGTGCCAGCAGCCGGACAGGGGCTACCTACGAGCAGTACTTC; CDR3 protein: CASSRTGATYEQYF; D gene: TRBD1; J gene: TRBJ2-7; clone size: .; V gene: TRBV5-5
CDR3 DNA: TGTGCCAGCAGCTTGTGGACAGGGGAGGGCTACACCTTC; CDR3 protein: CASSLWTGEGYTF; D gene: TRBD1; J gene: TRBJ1-2; clone size: .; V gene: TRBV5-6
CDR3 DNA: TGTGCCAGTAGTATTGCGCCTGGGGGGGGCTACGAGCAGTACTTC; CDR3 protein: CASSIAPGGGYEQYF; D gene: TRBD2; J gene: TRBJ2-7; clone size: .; V gene: TRBV19
CDR3 DNA: TGTGCCAGCAGCTTCAATACGGGACAGGAAAAACTGTTTTTT; CDR3 protein: CASSFNTGQEKLFF; D gene: TRBD1; J gene: TRBJ1-4; clone size: .; V gene: TRBV7-8
CDR3 DNA: TGTGCCAGTAGTATAGCCGACAGGGTCAACTATGGCTACACCTTC; CDR3 protein: CASSIADRVNYGYTF; D gene: TRBD1; J gene: TRBJ1-2; clone size: .; V gene: TRBV19
CDR3 DNA: TGTGCCAGCAGCCTTACTAGCGGGGGGGCCAATGAGCAGTTCTTC; CDR3 protein: CASSLTSGGANEQFF; D gene: TRBD2; J gene: TRBJ2-1; clone size: .; V gene: TRBV28
CDR3 DNA: TGTGCAAGTCGCTGCAGTAGGCGGGGGCCTCTCGGTGAGCAGTTCTTC; CDR3 protein: CASRCSRRGPLGEQFF; D gene: .; J gene: TRBJ2-1; clone size: .; V gene: TRBV12-2
CDR3 DNA: TGTGCCATCAGTGAGTCGGGACTAGCGGGGAGGCAGTTCTTC; CDR3 protein: CAISESGLAGRQFF; D gene: TRBD2; J gene: TRBJ2-1; clone size: .; V gene: TRBV10-3
CDR3 DNA: TGTGCCACCAGCAGAACGCGGGAGGGGCCCAATTCACCCCTCCACTTT; CDR3 protein: CATSRTREGPNSPLHF; D gene: .; J gene: TRBJ1-6; clone size: .; V gene: TRBV15
CDR3 DNA: TGTGCCTGGAGTACCGACAGGGCTCAGCCCCAGCATTTT; CDR3 protein: CAWSTDRAQPQHF; D gene: TRBD1; J gene: TRBJ1-5; clone size: once; V gene: TRBV30
CDR3 DNA: TGTGCCAGCAGCTCACGCGCGTGGCAGGGGGATCCCGGGGAGCTGTTTTTT; CDR3 protein: CASSSRAWQGDPGELFF; D gene: TRBD1; J gene: TRBJ2-2; clone size: .; V gene: TRBV7-9
CDR3 DNA: TGCAGTGCCGCAGGGGGGTATGGCTACACCTTC; CDR3 protein: CSAAGGYGYTF; D gene: TRBD1; J gene: TRBJ1-2; clone size: .; V gene: TRBV20-1
CDR3 DNA: TGTGCCAGCAGCCAAGTGGACCGGGGATATGGCTACACCTTC; CDR3 protein: CASSQVDRGYGYTF; D gene: .; J gene: TRBJ1-2; clone size: .; V gene: TRBV14
CDR3 DNA: TGCGCCAGCAGCCCGGACACCGGACAGGAGACCCAGTACTTC; CDR3 protein: CASSPDTGQETQYF; D gene: .; J gene: TRBJ2-5; clone size: .; V gene: TRBV5-1
CDR3 DNA: TGCGCCAGCAGCACCGGAGGCCCTGGAAACACCATATATTTT; CDR3 protein: CASSTGGPGNTIYF; D gene: .; J gene: TRBJ1-3; clone size: .; V gene: TRBV5-1
CDR3 DNA: TGTGCCAGCAGCTTACCTGCAGCGGGCGTATTATTCCAAGAGACCCAGTACTTC; CDR3 protein: CASSLPAAGVLFQETQYF; D gene: .; J gene: TRBJ2-5; clone size: once; V gene: TRBV7-2
CDR3 DNA: TGTGCCAGCAGCAGCGACGGGACTAGCATAACAGATACGCAGTATTTT; CDR3 protein: CASSSDGTSITDTQYF; D gene: TRBD2; J gene: TRBJ2-3; clone size: .; V gene: TRBV7-2
CDR3 DNA: TGTGCCAGCAGTTTATGGCAGGGTGTAGGTAATGAGCAGTTCTTC; CDR3 protein: CASSLWQGVGNEQFF; D gene: .; J gene: TRBJ2-1; clone size: .; V gene: TRBV28
CDR3 DNA: TGTGCCAGCAGCTTAGCGGTGGCTGCAACTAATGAAAAACTGTTTTTT; CDR3 protein: CASSLAVAATNEKLFF; D gene: .; J gene: TRBJ1-4; clone size: .; V gene: TRBV7-9
CDR3 DNA: TGTGCCAGCAGGCTCCGGGGATCTAATGAAAAACTGTTTTTT; CDR3 protein: CASRLRGSNEKLFF; D gene: .; J gene: TRBJ1-4; clone size: .; V gene: TRBV28
CDR3 DNA: TGTGCCAGCAGTTTACCTCGGGACAGCTATGGCTACACCTTC; CDR3 protein: CASSLPRDSYGYTF; D gene: TRBD1; J gene: TRBJ1-2; clone size: .; V gene: TRBV28
CDR3 DNA: TGCGCCAGCAGCTTGGATCGACAGGCCTATGGCTACACCTTC; CDR3 protein: CASSLDRQAYGYTF; D gene: .; J gene: TRBJ1-2; clone size: once; V gene: TRBV5-1
CDR3 DNA: TGCGCCAGCAGCTTGGCCGACAGGAACACTGAAGCTTTCTTT; CDR3 protein: CASSLADRNTEAFF; D gene: .; J gene: TRBJ1-1; clone size: .; V gene: TRBV5-1
CDR3 DNA: TGTGCCAGCAGCTTAGCCCTAGCCTCCTACGAGCAGTACTTC; CDR3 protein: CASSLALASYEQYF; D gene: .; J gene: TRBJ2-7; clone size: .; V gene: TRBV11-2
CDR3 DNA: TGCAGCACATCCGGGACAGGGGTATTCCATGGCTACACCTTC; CDR3 protein: CSTSGTGVFHGYTF; D gene: TRBD1; J gene: TRBJ1-2; clone size: .; V gene: TRBV29-1
CDR3 DNA: TGTGCCAGCAGCCGTCACCGGGGGGATCAGCCCCAGCATTTT; CDR3 protein: CASSRHRGDQPQHF; D gene: .; J gene: TRBJ1-5; clone size: .; V gene: TRBV16
CDR3 DNA: TGTGCCAGTAGTACGACCGGACAGGGTAAACACTATGGCTACACCTTC; CDR3 protein: CASSTTGQGKHYGYTF; D gene: TRBD1; J gene: TRBJ1-2; clone size: .; V gene: TRBV19
CDR3 DNA: TGCGCCAGCAGCTCTACGCGGGGACTAGCGGGACAAGAGACCCAGTACTTC; CDR3 protein: CASSSTRGLAGQETQYF; D gene: TRBD2; J gene: TRBJ2-5; clone size: .; V gene: TRBV5-1
CDR3 DNA: TGTGCCAGCAGCCAAATCTCTAGCGGGGGGGCTGGGGATACGCAGTATTTT; CDR3 protein: CASSQISSGGAGDTQYF; D gene: TRBD2; J gene: TRBJ2-3; clone size: .; V gene: TRBV4-2
CDR3 DNA: TGTGCCATCTCGATCAATCTGGACAGGATACAAGTGAACACTGAAGCTTTCTTT; CDR3 protein: CAISINLDRIQVNTEAFF; D gene: TRBD1; J gene: TRBJ1-1; clone size: .; V gene: TRBV27
CDR3 DNA: TGTGCCAGCAGCCGAGGCCTACAGGGCGGTAATGAAAAACTGTTTTTT; CDR3 protein: CASSRGLQGGNEKLFF; D gene: .; J gene: TRBJ1-4; clone size: .; V gene: TRBV7-2